Given below is one TCR beta chain in context. In this sample, this clonotype turned up a few times. Its antigen remains undetermined. Nothing much larger sits one base from this clone, and base qualities are not available. PBMCs were isolated by Ficoll-Paque density gradient centrifugation. The CDR3 goes from the cysteine to the phenylalanine over 13 residues. CDR3 DNA is the only sequence kept; it has 39 bases, read in frame from the first base. V is reduced by 7 bases and J by 0 bases, leaving a spacing of 9 bases between them. The germline V gene sets CDR1 to MDHEN and CDR2 to SYDVKM. The data were taken from a study of T-cell memory formation after mild COVID-19 (dated by TCRdb to the early 2020s). Regarding the complete study: TCR sequence clusters from the two donors were found to be largely donor specific. In two donors, T-cell clones that expanded and contracted after mild COVID-19 were followed by sequencing TCRalpha and TCRbeta repertoires longitudinally. Two young, previously healthy adult volunteers, one female and one male, were included in the cohort.

The paper as a whole reports these results and caveats: Whether the second-wave clones peaking on day 37 were SARS-CoV-2 specific was not confirmed. The study included only a couple of mild cases, and larger cohorts that include severe cases with pre-infection samples were judged to be necessary. Contracting CD4+ clones were located mainly in the CM and EM memory subsets, whereas CD8+ clones were found to be enriched in EMRA. Clones contracting from day 15 to 85 had balanced CD4/CD8 phenotypes, while a second wave expanding from day 15 to 37 was biased towards CD4+. Some responding clones were detected in pre-infection memory, suggesting pre-existing cross-reactive memory T cells joined the SARS-CoV-2 response.

Sequenced on an Illumina NovaSeq 6000. cDNA libraries for TCRalpha and TCRbeta were prepared by 5'RACE using constant-segment primers, with sample barcodes and unique molecular identifiers added. Trizol reagent was used to extract RNA from every sample. Libraries were amplified in two PCR steps, with a second sample barcode and Illumina TruSeq adapters added in the second step. Sequencing of the libraries was done on an Illumina NovaSeq, producing 2 x 150 bp paired-end reads. The authors processed their data as follows. The reads were demultiplexed and collapsed into UMI-guided consensus sequences using migec v1.2.7. Using mixcr v2.1.11, UMI consensuses were aligned to TRA and TRB V and J templates and then assembled into clonotypes. Clonotypes were classified as expanded or contracted when called significant by both edgeR and NoisET, with noise models trained on biological replicates. For edgeR calls, the cutoffs were a false discovery rate-adjusted p below 0.01 and a log2 fold-change threshold of 1. As an exploratory analysis of dynamics, PCA with hierarchical clustering was applied to max-normalized trajectories of the 1000 most abundant clonotypes. Each responding clone was given a CD4 or CD8 phenotype based on the CD4+ and CD8+ repertoires, which had been sequenced separately. TCRdb passed the public sequencing reads through fastp at Q25 and MiXCR, retaining productive beta sequences. Rows merge per CDR3 protein into single entries with the most common DNA and genes. It is TCRdb's table, rather than the study itself, that gives the V and J calls and clone size. This sample gives some 88,000 distinct CDR3 sequences in total; nearly 25% of them show up just once. The ten largest make up roughly 41% of the sample.

This chain is built from TRBV28 and TRBJ1-1; too little of a D gene remains to name it. Sequencing input: PBMCs or a T cell subset sorted from them (not recorded which). The receptor was isolated from a young man who had mild COVID-19 (a few samples of this study predate the infection). The sample titles of this study are shuffled in the database, so cell type and time point are left out; the donor was told from shared clones. The CDR3: CASKARVNTEAFF. The DNA sequence is TGTGCCAGCAAGGCGAGGGTGAACACTGAAGCTTTCTTT.